This TCR beta chain is from a study of human T cells and chemical hapten exposure. For the study at large: For sensitization, 2% DPC was applied to an approximately 2 cm by approximately 2 cm patch of upper inner arm skin.

Time point here: pre-sensitization, week 0. This sample's treatment: therapeutic diphenylcyclopropenone sensitization with weekly scalp DPC. Sequencing started from total RNA isolated from unfractionated whole blood. To note about this clonotype: Its specificity is unknown.

Per germline, CDR1 LGHDT and CDR2 YNNKEL (reference sequence). There are 14 residues in the CDR3. V shed 5 bases and J shed 3 bases, with 14 bases lying between them. The study's findings and limits: The immune response of these alopecia patients might not match healthy individuals'. Expanded TCRs created a significantly greater count of big CDR3 similarity clusters than controls did. Counts of expanded TCRs (at PT1) showed a positive correlation with patch test score.

MiXCR, applied by TCRdb to the RACE reads, yields one record per CDR3 protein. This sample carries about 50,000 distinct CDR3 sequences, approximately 9.5% of them seen once, and the ten largest clones take approximately 9.7%. V usage is TRBV3-1 and J usage is TRBJ2-7; D ambiguous. The sequenced sample was whole blood, obtained in connection with sensitization to the hapten diphenylcyclopropenone (DPC). This TCR came from a woman aged 25 to 39 with alopecia areata. Some clones in this sample may be carry-over from other donors' samples. CDR3 nucleotides: TGTGCCAGCAGCAACGCGGACGGATACTACGAGCAGTACTTC. Translated, it gives CASSNADGYYEQYF.